This TCR beta chain was recovered during a study of blood T cell repertoires in COVID-19 (dated by TCRdb to 2018 to 2021). Study-level background: Collaborator samples came from the United States, Italy and Spain and covered acute and convalescent phases of COVID-19. The samples were drawn from the first 160 participants of the ongoing ImmuneRACE study and from over a thousand subjects provided by 6 global collaborators. The prospective study material was composed of cDNA or gDNA derived from T cells, B-cell-depleted T cells, or PBMCs. Deeply sampled blood TCRbeta repertoires from subjects exposed to, actively infected with, or recovered from COVID-19 were included in the dataset. A de-identified subject ID, COVID-19 status, age in years and sex were almost always included in the sample metadata. HLA class I and class II types, where available, came from metadata supplied by the sample provider rather than from assay-based typing. The repertoires were released in a freely available public database intended as a resource for research on the immune response to SARS-CoV-2. What the research found in general, with its limitations: The amount of clinical and demographic metadata varied by source and participant and was provided uncurated.

The immunoSEQ Assay, a bias-controlled multiplex PCR, was used to amplify TCRbeta CDR3 regions from genomic DNA. For the original study's pipeline: The number of nucleated cells in each sample was estimated from the amplification of reference gene primers within the assay. Sequence reads were collapsed and filtered to measure the absolute abundance of every unique TCRbeta CDR3 rearrangement. For each sample, productive Simpson clonality was calculated as the square root of Simpson's diversity index over productive rearrangements. As stored in TCRdb, this immuneACCESS dataset retains in-frame rearrangements with V and J assigned. A fraction of the clones does not appear; measured against another copy, unresolved V genes explain less than half of the discrepancy, and the remainder lacks a known reason. D and trimming were read from the DNA, whereas the V and J calls and clone size are those reported in that table. Here the sample has roughly 200,000 clones; about 85% occur a single time. The ten largest clones represent 2% to 2.5% of the sample.

From V the trimming removes 4 bases and from J it removes 4 bases, while the gene matches leave 6 bases of the junction unaccounted for. Taken from cysteine to phenylalanine, the CDR3 has 16 residues. Of the read, only the CDR3 DNA is kept; its 48 bases are in frame from base 1. The germline V gene provides CDR1 SGDLS and CDR2 YYNGEE. Participants in the prospective study were enrolled through a virtual design, were aged about 18 to 100 years, and lived in about 25 United States geographic areas. Cohort assignment in the prospective study relied on participant-reported clinical history from a screening survey and a study questionnaire. Recovered participants in ImmuneRACE Cohort 3 were defined by two consecutive negative NP/OP PCR tests, clearance by a healthcare professional, or resolution of symptoms. Each participant in the prospective study had whole blood, serum and a nasopharyngeal or oropharyngeal swab collected by mobile phlebotomists. Over a roughly two-month period, participants in the prospective study had the option of providing additional blood draws and questionnaires. Before DNA extraction, blood samples from the prospective study were shipped at room temperature or frozen.

Regarding this clone: Its cognate antigen has yet to be identified. Per-base quality was not reported, and no clone a single base away is much larger than it.

The receptor was isolated from a woman aged 30 to 39 who had recovered from COVID-19. The sample taken for sequencing was PBMCs or T cells enriched from blood (not recorded which). This sequence uses TRBV9 and TRBJ2-3, with TRBD2 matching 13 junction bases. The CDR3 protein sequence reads: CASSSRLAGGADTQYF. The nucleotides are TGTGCCAGCAGCTCCCGACTAGCGGGAGGCGCAGATACGCAGTATTTT.